The rows below give T cell receptor beta chains drawn from one sample of a study of shared clonotypes between healthy human individuals. The repertoire was sequenced with immunoSEQ multiplex PCR; TCRdb's copy has only in-frame clones and lacks some. The sample shows about 470,000 clones, around 79% of them seen only once. Sequencing input: PBMCs. These receptor sequences come from a woman between 40 and 50 years old in good health. Some clones in this sample may be carry-over from other donors' samples. Each CDR3 is given with its conserved first and last residue. Fields, in order: clone size, J gene, V gene, D gene, CDR3 protein, CDR3 DNA. The D gene is left open where the match is weak. The size of a clone is reported for some rows only, either as once, few or many, or as a class for expanded clones.

few | TRBJ2-7 | TRBV29-1 | TRBD2 | CSASSGRVEQYF | TGCAGCGCATCTAGCGGGAGGGTCGAGCAGTACTTC
- | TRBJ2-5 | TRBV7-6 | TRBD2 | CASTLAAGLAGGRTQYF | TGTGCCAGCACTCTAGCGGCGGGACTAGCGGGAGGTAGGACCCAGTACTTC
- | TRBJ1-5 | TRBV2 | TRBD1 | CASSRGQPNQPQHF | TGTGCCAGCAGCCGGGGACAGCCTAATCAGCCCCAGCATTTT
- | TRBJ1-4 | TRBV4-1 | TRBD1 | CASSQGQGGWVTNEKLFF | TGCGCCAGCAGCCAGGGACAGGGGGGTTGGGTAACTAATGAAAAACTGTTTTTT
- | TRBJ2-7 | TRBV7-2 | TRBD2 | CASSIAGLARDEQYF | TGTGCCAGCAGCATCGCCGGACTAGCTAGAGACGAGCAGTACTTC
- | TRBJ1-2 | TRBV28 | TRBD1 | CATDRGVGGYTF | TGTGCCACTGACAGGGGCGTGGGTGGCTACACCTTC
- | TRBJ2-7 | TRBV21-1 | - | CASSKGVPREGRTAYEQYF | TGTGCCAGCAGCAAAGGAGTACCCAGGGAGGGGAGAACGGCCTACGAGCAGTACTTC
- | TRBJ2-5 | TRBV2 | TRBD2 | CASSAAGEGSQKETQYF | TGTGCCAGCAGTGCCGCGGGAGAGGGCAGCCAGAAAGAGACCCAGTACTTC
- | TRBJ2-7 | TRBV14 | TRBD2 | CASSLSGSYEQYF | TGTGCCAGCAGCCTTAGCGGGAGCTACGAGCAGTACTTC
once | TRBJ2-7 | TRBV7-6 | - | CASSLDSGPASLYEQYF | TGTGCCAGCAGCTTAGATTCCGGGCCCGCCAGCCTTTACGAGCAGTACTTC
- | TRBJ2-2 | TRBV29-1 | TRBD1 | CSALVGQGTGELFF | TGCAGCGCCTTAGTTGGACAGGGGACCGGGGAGCTGTTTTTT
- | TRBJ1-5 | TRBV15 | TRBD1 | CATSRGDSSNQPQHF | TGTGCCACCAGCAGAGGGGACAGCAGCAATCAGCCCCAGCATTTT
many | TRBJ2-5 | TRBV15 | - | CATSRDPGPQETQYF | TGTGCCACCAGCAGAGATCCCGGGCCTCAAGAGACCCAGTACTTC
- | TRBJ2-1 | TRBV7-6 | - | CASSFGRYNEQFF | TGTGCCAGTAGCTTCGGCAGGTACAATGAGCAGTTCTTC
- | TRBJ1-1 | TRBV5-4 | - | CASSLEMDTEAFF | TGTGCCAGCAGCTTGGAGATGGACACTGAAGCTTTCTTT
few | TRBJ1-5 | TRBV7-9 | - | CASSFGGSQPQHF | TGTGCCAGCAGCTTTGGGGGGAGTCAGCCCCAGCATTTT
many | TRBJ2-1 | TRBV2 | - | CASSVTSSYNEQFF | TGTGCCAGCAGTGTCACCAGCTCCTACAATGAGCAGTTCTTC
- | TRBJ2-7 | TRBV9 | - | CASSGGLRAYEQYF | TGTGCCAGCAGCGGGGGCCTTAGGGCCTACGAGCAGTACTTC
few | TRBJ2-3 | TRBV7-2 | TRBD2 | CASSLDPAGITDTQYF | TGTGCCAGCAGCTTAGATCCAGCGGGGATAACAGATACGCAGTATTTT
- | TRBJ2-1 | TRBV27 | TRBD2 | CASTRLAGLSYNEQFF | TGTGCCAGCACCAGACTAGCGGGGCTTTCCTACAATGAGCAGTTCTTC
- | TRBJ2-7 | TRBV11-2 | - | CASSLVTAVQWSYEQYF | TGTGCCAGCAGCTTAGTAACAGCGGTTCAATGGTCCTACGAGCAGTACTTC
- | TRBJ1-1 | TRBV5-1 | - | CASSVSSNTEAFF | TGCGCCAGCAGCGTTTCCTCCAACACTGAAGCTTTCTTT
- | TRBJ2-2 | TRBV7-9 | - | CASSPLGAENTGELFF | TGTGCCAGCAGCCCCCTTGGAGCGGAGAACACCGGGGAGCTGTTTTTT
- | TRBJ2-7 | TRBV27 | - | CASTLSSGAFYEQYF | TGTGCCAGCACCCTATCGTCGGGGGCCTTCTACGAGCAGTACTTC
- | TRBJ2-7 | TRBV7-9 | TRBD2 | CASSEGGLATTYEQYF | TGTGCCAGCAGCGAAGGGGGACTAGCGACAACTTACGAGCAGTACTTC
many | TRBJ2-1 | TRBV14 | TRBD2 | CASSQFRLAGPTSQLYNEQFF | TGTGCCAGCAGCCAATTCAGGCTAGCGGGCCCGACTTCCCAATTATACAATGAGCAGTTCTTC
- | TRBJ2-7 | TRBV5-1 | TRBD2 | CASSQLTSGSHYEQYF | TGCGCCAGCAGCCAGCTGACTAGCGGGAGCCACTACGAGCAGTACTTC
- | TRBJ1-2 | TRBV5-1 | - | CASSGDNRYGYTF | TGCGCCAGCAGCGGGGACAACCGCTATGGCTACACCTTC
many | TRBJ2-7 | TRBV30 | - | CAWSRRGYEQYF | TGTGCCTGGAGTAGGAGGGGATACGAGCAGTACTTC
once | TRBJ2-1 | TRBV6-6 | - | CASSYGGSGFF | TGTGCCAGCAGTTACGGGGGGAGTGGGTTCTTC
few | TRBJ2-5 | TRBV11-2 | TRBD2 | CASSINSGTVQETQYF | TGTGCCAGCAGTATCAATAGCGGGACGGTACAAGAGACCCAGTACTTC
few | TRBJ1-2 | TRBV6-5 | - | CASSQQGILGYTF | TGTGCCAGCAGTCAACAGGGTATTTTGGGCTACACCTTC
- | TRBJ2-1 | TRBV10-1 | TRBD2 | CASSESIGLAGGTYNEQFF | TGCGCCAGCAGTGAGTCCATCGGACTAGCGGGAGGAACCTACAATGAGCAGTTCTTC
- | TRBJ2-3 | TRBV28 | - | CASSLVRRVDTQYF | TGTGCCAGCAGTTTAGTTCGTCGGGTAGATACGCAGTATTTT
- | TRBJ1-5 | TRBV7-8 | - | CASSLRGVELAYQPQHF | TGTGCCAGCAGCTTACGGGGGGTAGAGCTTGCGTATCAGCCCCAGCATTTT